The subject of this entry is one T cell receptor beta chain. Time point denoted: pre-treatment sample, taken before nivolumab and TIL therapy. The data were obtained in a study of TIL therapy for anti-PD-1-resistant metastatic lung cancer. This CDR3 comprises 16 residues. The germline V and J ends were trimmed by 2 bases and 4 bases, with 17 bases remaining between them. Germline loops: CDR1 KGHSH, CDR2 LQKENI. The immunoSEQ assay was v3. The data were produced by immunoSEQ multiplex PCR, yet TCRdb's version contains in-frame clones alone and is incomplete. The sample comprises about 52,000 clones, 79% of which are singletons, and about 5% rests with the top ten.

Sequenced material: blood, taken at baseline. This chain connects TRBV18 to TRBJ1-2; D perhaps matches TRBD1 (5 bases). This receptor was identified in a woman aged 25-80 years with non-small cell lung cancer. The CDR3 DNA reads as TGTGCCAGCTCACCAGAGATTTGGGACGAAAGCTATGGCTACACCTTC. This translates into CASSPEIWDESYGYTF.